Listed below are T cell receptor beta chains from one sample, sequenced in a study of T cells in Graves' hyperthyroidism and ophthalmopathy. TCRdb itself ran the multiplex PCR reads through MiXCR, one entry per CDR3 protein. The sample contains hundreds of thousands of distinct CDR3 sequences, 12% to 15% of which appear only once. Material: blood. These receptors were taken from a woman between 18 and 29 years old with Graves' hyperthyroidism. CDR3s include the opening cysteine and the closing phenylalanine or tryptophan. The D gene is left open where the match is weak. Size is stated for part of the rows, as once, few or many counts, or as a class when the clone is expanded.

>TRBJ2-3|many|16|TRBD2|TRBV6-1
TGTGCCAGCAGTGAGGGACTAGCGGGAGGGTTCGATACGCAGTATTTT
CASSEGLAGGFDTQYF
>TRBJ2-7|many|14|TRBD2|TRBV30
TGTGCCTGGATTTCCGGGACTAGCGGGTACGAGCAGTACTTC
CAWISGTSGYEQYF
>TRBJ1-5|many|13|NA|TRBV12-3/TRBV12-4
TGTGCCAGCAGCTCACAGGAAAATCAGCCCCAGCATTTT
CASSSQENQPQHF
>TRBJ2-1|few|15|NA|TRBV12-3/TRBV12-4
TGTGCCAGCAGCCCGACTAGGAGGGGAGTCAATGAGCAGTTCTTC
CASSPTRRGVNEQFF
>TRBJ2-7|medium-sized|14|NA|TRBV24-1
TGTGCCACCAGTGATCCCGACAATCGAGACGAGCAGTACTTC
CATSDPDNRDEQYF
>TRBJ2-6|NA|15|TRBD1|TRBV2
TGTGCCAGCAGGGACAGGGGGCTTGGGGCCAACGTCCTGACTTTC
CASRDRGLGANVLTF
>TRBJ2-2|many|14|NA|TRBV6-2/TRBV6-3
TGTGCCAGCAGTTACGCTCCGAACACCGGGGAGCTGTTTTTT
CASSYAPNTGELFF
>TRBJ1-5|many|13|NA|TRBV28
TGTGCCAGCCGTTGGGGGACAAATCAGCCCCAGCATTTT
CASRWGTNQPQHF
>TRBJ2-3|few|18|TRBD2|TRBV6-2/TRBV6-3
TGTGCCAGCAGGGCGGGAGGCCGTTTCTCCTCTAGCACAGATACGCAGTATTTT
CASRAGGRFSSSTDTQYF
>TRBJ2-3|many|14|TRBD1|TRBV12-3/TRBV12-4
TGTGCCAGCAGTTGGGACAGTTTCACAGATACGCAGTATTTT
CASSWDSFTDTQYF
>TRBJ2-5|NA|13|NA|TRBV5-1
TGCGCCAGCATGTTGCTTTTGGACGAGACCCAGTACTTC
CASMLLLDETQYF
>TRBJ1-1|many|16|NA|TRBV6-6
TGTGCCAGCAGTTACTCGATGGGAAATGTGAACACTGAAGCTTTCTTT
CASSYSMGNVNTEAFF
>TRBJ1-1|NA|14|NA|TRBV7-3
TGTGCCAGCAGCTTAAACAGCATGAACACTGAAGCTTTCTTT
CASSLNSMNTEAFF
>TRBJ2-5|few|15|TRBD1|TRBV27
TGTGCCAGCACCCAAACAGGGGATAACCAAGAGACCCAGTACTTC
CASTQTGDNQETQYF
>TRBJ2-1|many|12|TRBD2|TRBV30
TGTGCCTTCGGACTAGCGACCTACCTGCAGTTCTTC
CAFGLATYLQFF
>TRBJ2-7|many|14|NA|TRBV12-3/TRBV12-4
TGTGCCAGCAGAGGTTCGAGGGACGGCTACGAGCAGTACTTC
CASRGSRDGYEQYF
>TRBJ2-7|many|18|TRBD2|TRBV7-8
TGTGCCAGCAGCTTACGTCTAGCGGGTGTGTACTTCTCCTACGAGCAGTACTTC
CASSLRLAGVYFSYEQYF
>TRBJ1-1|many|12|NA|TRBV30
TGTGCCTGGAGTGGGGTGGACAGTGAAGCTTTCTTT
CAWSGVDSEAFF
>TRBJ1-5|few|14|NA|TRBV2
TGTGCCAGCAGTGACAGAAGAGCGAATCAGCCCCAGCATTTT
CASSDRRANQPQHF
>TRBJ1-1|many|15|NA|TRBV5-1
TGCGCCAGCAGCTCCCTACAGGGTTCTTATTCTGAAGCTTTCTTT
CASSSLQGSYSEAFF
>TRBJ2-7|few|13|TRBD1|TRBV27
TGTGCCAGCACCTACGGACAGGGTTACGAGCAGTACTTC
CASTYGQGYEQYF
>TRBJ2-3|many|17|TRBD2|TRBV18
TGTGCCAGCTCACCAAGAGTAGCGGGAGTCCTTACAGATACGCAGTATTTT
CASSPRVAGVLTDTQYF
>TRBJ2-5|many|17|TRBD2|TRBV27
TGTGCCAGCAGTAAAGGGGGACTAGCGTTTTTAAGGGAGACCCAGTACTTC
CASSKGGLAFLRETQYF
>TRBJ2-2|few|16|TRBD2|TRBV7-9
TGTGCCAGCAGGGGGCGAGGACTAGCAGACACCGGGGAGCTGTTTTTT
CASRGRGLADTGELFF
>TRBJ2-1|NA|15|TRBD2|TRBV18
TGTGCCAGCTCACCGACTAGCGGGAGTTCCCATGAGCAGTTCTTC
CASSPTSGSSHEQFF
>TRBJ2-1|many|16|TRBD2|TRBV28
TGTGCCAGCAGTTTCCTTCGACTAGCGGAGGGAAATGAGCAGTTCTTC
CASSFLRLAEGNEQFF
>TRBJ2-2|NA|14|NA|TRBV2
TGTGCCAGCAGCGTACAGGGAGGCACCGGGGAGCTGTTTTTT
CASSVQGGTGELFF
>TRBJ2-4|many|14|NA|TRBV28
TGTGCCAGCAGGTCCGGGGTAGCCAAAAACATTCAGTACTTC
CASRSGVAKNIQYF
>TRBJ2-1|NA|15|NA|TRBV7-9
TGTGCCAGCAGCTTCCGGGATCCCCTCTATGGTGAGCAGTTCTTC
CASSFRDPLYGEQFF
>TRBJ1-1|NA|16|NA|TRBV13
TGTGCCAGCAGCCAACCGCGGACTCACATGAACACTGAAGCTTTCTTT
CASSQPRTHMNTEAFF
>TRBJ2-1|NA|15|NA|TRBV11-2
TGTGCCAGCAGCCCGGGGAGCGCCTTTTACAATGAGCAGTTCTTC
CASSPGSAFYNEQFF
>TRBJ2-1|many|16|NA|TRBV20-1
TGCAGTGCGACCCCGCCGGCGACAGCCGCCTACAATGAGCAGTTCTTC
CSATPPATAAYNEQFF
>TRBJ2-7|few|14|NA|TRBV20-1
TGCAGCGTTGGGGGTCTTGACTCGGCCTACGGGCAGTACTTC
CSVGGLDSAYGQYF
>TRBJ1-1|NA|13|NA|TRBV6-5
TGTGCCAGCAGTTACTCGAATTTATTTGAAGCTTTCTTT
CASSYSNLFEAFF
>TRBJ2-2|NA|16|NA|TRBV6-6
TGTGCCAGCAGTTACCCAGGGGTGGAGGACACCGGGGAGCTGTTTTTT
CASSYPGVEDTGELFF
>TRBJ2-7|many|13|NA|TRBV4-1
TGCGCCAGCAGCCACCGACCGTACTACGAGCAGTACTTC
CASSHRPYYEQYF
>TRBJ1-6|few|15|NA|TRBV30
TGTGCCTGGAGTGTTGGGGGGCGATCGAATTCACCCCTCCACTTT
CAWSVGGRSNSPLHF
>TRBJ1-1|once|14|NA|TRBV19
TGTGCCAGTACCCTGACCCGTTGGAACACTGAAGCTTTCTTT
CASTLTRWNTEAFF
>TRBJ2-7|many|13|NA|TRBV11-2
TGTGCCAGCAGCTTTTGGGGCTCCTACGAGCAGTACTTC
CASSFWGSYEQYF
>TRBJ1-3|few|15|NA|TRBV25-1
TGTGCCAGCAGTGAACTACCGAGCTCTGGAAACACCATATATTTT
CASSELPSSGNTIYF
>TRBJ2-3|many|21|NA|TRBV4-1
TGCGCCAGCAGCCTTAGTGACGTGATGGATGGCTTTAGTTGGGGCACAGATACGCAGTATTTT
CASSLSDVMDGFSWGTDTQYF
>TRBJ1-1|many|14|NA|TRBV11-3
TGTGCCAGCAGCCTAGACGGTCCAGGGTCTGAAGCTTTCTTT
CASSLDGPGSEAFF
>TRBJ2-7|many|16|TRBD1|TRBV6-2/TRBV6-3
TGTGCCAGCAGTACCAGGACAGGGCGGTCCTACGGCGAGCAGTACTTC
CASSTRTGRSYGEQYF
>TRBJ2-7|many|15|TRBD1|TRBV30
TGTGCCTGGAGAAGGGGACAGGGCTACTCCTACGAGCAGTACTTC
CAWRRGQGYSYEQYF
>TRBJ2-3|NA|17|TRBD2|TRBV12-3/TRBV12-4
TGTGCCAGCAGTTTCCCACTCCAACTAGCGGCGCCAGATACGCAGTATTTT
CASSFPLQLAAPDTQYF